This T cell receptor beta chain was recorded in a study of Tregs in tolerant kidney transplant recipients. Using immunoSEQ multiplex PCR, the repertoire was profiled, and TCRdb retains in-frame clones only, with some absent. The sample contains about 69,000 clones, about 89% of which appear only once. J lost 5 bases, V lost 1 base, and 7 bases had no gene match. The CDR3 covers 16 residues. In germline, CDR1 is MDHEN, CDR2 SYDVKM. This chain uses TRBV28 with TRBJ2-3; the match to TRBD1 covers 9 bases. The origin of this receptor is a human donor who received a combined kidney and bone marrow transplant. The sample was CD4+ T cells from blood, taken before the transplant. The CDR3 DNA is TGTGCCAGCAGTTTATTAGGGACAGGGAGCGGAGATACGCAGTATTTT. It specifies CASSLLGTGSGDTQYF.